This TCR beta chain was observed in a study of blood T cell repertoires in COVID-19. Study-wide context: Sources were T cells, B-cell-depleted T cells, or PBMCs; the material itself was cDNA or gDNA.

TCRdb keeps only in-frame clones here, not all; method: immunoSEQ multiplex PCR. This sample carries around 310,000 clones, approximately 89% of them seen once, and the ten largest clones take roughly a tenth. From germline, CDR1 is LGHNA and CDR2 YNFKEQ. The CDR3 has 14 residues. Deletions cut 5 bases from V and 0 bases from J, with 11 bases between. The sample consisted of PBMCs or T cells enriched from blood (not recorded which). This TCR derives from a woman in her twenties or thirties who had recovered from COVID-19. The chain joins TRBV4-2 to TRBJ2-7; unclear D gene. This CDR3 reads CASSAAVSSYEQYF. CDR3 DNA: TGTGCCAGCAGCGCGGCGGTTAGCTCCTACGAGCAGTACTTC.